This T cell receptor (beta chain) was captured in a study of sequential checkpoint blockade in melanoma. Overall study context: Arm A got nivolumab then ipilimumab; arm B the reverse, 1:1. Matched biopsies came pretreatment and at week 13 for twenty-two patients. Study-level findings and limits: Pretreatment TIL clonality tracked with response in the nivolumab-first arm.

Documented treatment: randomized to nivolumab then ipilimumab (arm A) or the reverse (arm B). CDR1 is LNHNV and CDR2 is YYDKDF in the germline V gene (reference sequence). Losses at the gene ends were 3 bases for V and 6 bases for J; bases not matched to a gene: 5. There are 14 residues in the CDR3. TCRdb keeps only in-frame clones here, not all; method: immunoSEQ multiplex PCR. This table has 2,200 or so clones, over 20% appearing once. On this clone: The antigen remains undetermined.

V usage is TRBV15 and J usage is TRBJ2-1; TRBD2 matches at 7 bases. Sequenced here: tumor tissue (inferred from file names), sampled from a patient given nivolumab and ipilimumab in sequence. The clonotype originates from a human donor with melanoma. The CDR3 DNA reads TGTGCCACCAGCAGGGCGGGGGTCGGCAATGAGCAGTTCTTC. Translated, it gives CATSRAGVGNEQFF.